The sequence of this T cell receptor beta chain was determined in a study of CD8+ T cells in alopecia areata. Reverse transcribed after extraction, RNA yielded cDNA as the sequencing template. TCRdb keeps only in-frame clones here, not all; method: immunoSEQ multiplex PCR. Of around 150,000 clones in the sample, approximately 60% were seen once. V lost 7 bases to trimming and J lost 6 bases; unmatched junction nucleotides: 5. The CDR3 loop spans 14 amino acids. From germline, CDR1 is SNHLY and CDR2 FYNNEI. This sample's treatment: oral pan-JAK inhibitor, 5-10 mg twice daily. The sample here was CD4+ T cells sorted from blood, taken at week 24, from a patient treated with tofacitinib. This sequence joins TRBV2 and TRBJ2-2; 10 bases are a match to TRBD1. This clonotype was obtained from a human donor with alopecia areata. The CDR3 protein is CASTGTGEAGELFF. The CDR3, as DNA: TGTGCCAGCACTGGGACAGGGGAGGCCGGGGAGCTGTTTTTT.